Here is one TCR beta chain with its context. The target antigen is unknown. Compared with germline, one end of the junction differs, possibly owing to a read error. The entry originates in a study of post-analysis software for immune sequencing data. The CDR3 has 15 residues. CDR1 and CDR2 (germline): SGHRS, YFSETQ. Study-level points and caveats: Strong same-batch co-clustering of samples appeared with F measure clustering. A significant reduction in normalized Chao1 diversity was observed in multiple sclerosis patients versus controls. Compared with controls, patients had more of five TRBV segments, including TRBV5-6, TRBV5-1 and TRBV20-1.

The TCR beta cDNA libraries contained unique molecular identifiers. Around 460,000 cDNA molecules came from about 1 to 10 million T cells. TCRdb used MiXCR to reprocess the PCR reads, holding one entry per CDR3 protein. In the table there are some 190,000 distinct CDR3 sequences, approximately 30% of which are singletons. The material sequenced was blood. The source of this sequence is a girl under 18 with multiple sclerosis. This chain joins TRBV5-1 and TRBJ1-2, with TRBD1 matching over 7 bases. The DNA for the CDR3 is TGCGCCAGCAGCACCCGGGACGCAGGGGGTTATGGCCACACCTTC. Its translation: CASSTRDAGGYGHTF.